The 2 T cell receptor beta chains below come from one sample, sequenced in a study of shared clonotypes between healthy human individuals. Only in-frame clones appear in the TCRdb table, and some are missing; sequencing was by immunoSEQ multiplex PCR. The data show under 850,000 clones, with around 77% seen just once and approximately 1.7% held by the top ten. Sequencing was carried out using memory CD4+ T cells sorted from blood. Stated subset: CD45RA-negative fraction. The receptors stem from a woman aged 25 to 39 in good health.

The chain has TRBV29-1 and TRBJ1-4; D perhaps matches TRBD1 (6 bases). Trimming cost V 4 bases and J 3 bases, with 15 bases left between them. The CDR3 loop spans 15 amino acids. Germline V CDR1 and CDR2: SQVTM, ANQGSEA. The CDR3 reads CSVVFAGAANEKLFF. The CDR3 DNA reads TGCAGCGTTGTTTTTGCAGGGGCGGCTAATGAAAAACTGTTTTTT. Full variable domain (missing parts from reference TRBV29-1 and TRBJ1-4): SAVISQKPSRDICQRGTSLTIQCQVDSQVTMMFWYRQQPGQSLTLIATANQGSEATYESGFVIDKFPISRPNLTFSTLTVSNMSPEDSSIYLCSVVFAGAANEKLFFGSGTQLSVL.

This clone appeared a few times. This chain joins TRBV30 and TRBJ1-1; D is unclear. V gave up 2 bases and J gave up 7 bases, with 8 bases separating them. CDR1 and CDR2 from the germline V gene are GTSNPN and SVGIG (reference sequence). The CDR3 runs to 11 residues. CDR3 residues: CAWSKEIEAFF. CDR3 in DNA: TGTGCCTGGAGTAAGGAGATTGAAGCTTTCTTT. Full variable domain (rest looked up from reference TRBV30 and TRBJ1-1): SQTIHQWPATLVQPVGSPLSLECTVEGTSNPNLYWYRQAAGRGLQLLFYSVGIGQISSEVPQNLSASRPQDRQFILSSKKLLLSDSGFYLCAWSKEIEAFFGQGTRLTVV.